Listed below are T cell receptor beta chains from one sample, sequenced in a study of glioma-infiltrating T cells after dendritic cell vaccination. The data were produced by immunoSEQ multiplex PCR, yet TCRdb's version contains in-frame clones alone and is incomplete. Among tens of thousands of clones listed, over 80% were seen once. The sample was blood, taken after dendritic cell vaccination. Receptors originate from a human donor with glioblastoma. CDR3s include the opening cysteine and the closing phenylalanine or tryptophan. Fields, in order: J gene, V gene, D gene, clone size, CDR3 DNA, CDR3 protein. A D gene is named only where the DNA matches it firmly. Not all rows give a size; the values are once, few, many and, for expanded clones, a class.

TRBJ2-3 TRBV13 TRBD2 NA TGTGCCAGCAGCTTAGTGCGGGGGGCGTTCACAGATACGCAGTATTTT CASSLVRGAFTDTQYF
TRBJ2-3 TRBV4-3 TRBD2 NA TGCGCCAGCAGCCAAGGACTAGCGGGGAGCACAGATACGCAGTATTTT CASSQGLAGSTDTQYF
TRBJ1-1 TRBV9 TRBD1 NA TGTGCCAGCAGCTCAAGGACAGGGTTAATCTCTGAAGCTTTCTTT CASSSRTGLISEAFF
TRBJ2-3 TRBV4-3 TRBD2 NA TGCGCCAGCAGCCACAAGCGGGGGGCGTTCACAGATACGCAGTATTTT CASSHKRGAFTDTQYF
TRBJ1-2 TRBV27 NA NA TGTGCCAGCAGTCCCAACCCCGGGGAAGGCTACACCTTC CASSPNPGEGYTF
TRBJ1-1 TRBV27 NA NA TGTGCCAGCAGTGCCGGGATCGTGGACACTGAAGCTTTCTTT CASSAGIVDTEAFF
TRBJ1-1 TRBV5-5 NA NA TGTGCCAGCAGCCCTGGCGAGGGTTTAATGAACACTGAAGCTTTCTTT CASSPGEGLMNTEAFF
TRBJ2-5 TRBV9 NA few TGTGCCAGCAGCCCCCGTACGGAGGGAGAGACCCAGTACTTC CASSPRTEGETQYF
TRBJ1-1 TRBV19 NA NA TGTGCCAGTAGTATAGTGGCAGGAACTGAAGCTTTCTTT CASSIVAGTEAFF
TRBJ1-5 TRBV4-2 NA NA TGTGCCAGCAGCCAATGGTCGGGGCGGGGGAGCAATCAGCCCCAGCATTTT CASSQWSGRGSNQPQHF
TRBJ1-2 TRBV6-1 NA NA TGTGCCAGCAGTGAGCCGGCGGGGGGCGTAAATGGCTACACCTTC CASSEPAGGVNGYTF
TRBJ1-1 TRBV7-6 NA NA TGTGCCAGCAGCTTAGGGGTCACCGGGGAAGCTTTCTTT CASSLGVTGEAFF